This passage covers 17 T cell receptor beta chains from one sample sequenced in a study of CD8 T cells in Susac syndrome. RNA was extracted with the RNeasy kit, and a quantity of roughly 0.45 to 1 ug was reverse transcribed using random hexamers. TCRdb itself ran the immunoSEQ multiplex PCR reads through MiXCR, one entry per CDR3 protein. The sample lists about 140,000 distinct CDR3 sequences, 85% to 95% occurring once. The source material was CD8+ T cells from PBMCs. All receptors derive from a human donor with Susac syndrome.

In nucleotides, the CDR3 is TGTGCCACCAGCATTAGCAATCAGCCCCAGCATTTT. Encoded protein: CATSISNQPQHF. The J gene is TRBJ1-5, the V gene TRBV15; D remains unclear. Trimming removed 4 bases from V and 0 bases from J, with 1 base in between. This CDR3 spans 12 amino acids. Germline V CDR1 and CDR2: LNHNV, YYDKDF (reference sequence). Full variable domain (rest looked up from reference TRBV15 and TRBJ1-5): DAMVIQNPRYQVTQFGKPVTLSCSQTLNHNVMYWYQQKSSQAPKLLFHYYDKDFNNEADTPDNFQSRRPNTSFCFLDIRSPGLGDTAMYLCATSISNQPQHFGDGTRLSIL.

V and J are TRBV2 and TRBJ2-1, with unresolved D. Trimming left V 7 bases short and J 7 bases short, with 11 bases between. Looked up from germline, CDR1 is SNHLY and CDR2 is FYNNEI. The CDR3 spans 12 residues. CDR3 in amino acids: CASITGRNEQFF. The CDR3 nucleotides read TGTGCCAGCATAACGGGCCGGAATGAGCAGTTCTTC. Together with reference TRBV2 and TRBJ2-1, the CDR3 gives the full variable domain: EPEVTQTPSHQVTQMGQEVILRCVPISNHLYFYWYRQILGQKVEFLVSFYNNEISEKSEIFDDQFSVERPDGSNFTLKIRSTKLEDSAMYFCASITGRNEQFFGPGTRLTVL.

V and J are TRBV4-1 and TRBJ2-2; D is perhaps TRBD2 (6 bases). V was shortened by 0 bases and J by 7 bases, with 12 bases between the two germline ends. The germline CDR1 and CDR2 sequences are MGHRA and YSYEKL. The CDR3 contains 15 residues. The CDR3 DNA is TGCGCCAGCAGCCAAGACACGGGAGTGATCGGGGAGCTGTTTTTT. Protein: CASSQDTGVIGELFF.

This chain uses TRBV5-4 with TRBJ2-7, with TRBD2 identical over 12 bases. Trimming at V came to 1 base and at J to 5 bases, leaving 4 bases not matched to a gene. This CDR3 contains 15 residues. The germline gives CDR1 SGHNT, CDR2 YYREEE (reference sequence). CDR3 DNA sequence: TGTGCCAGCAGCTTGTGGACTAGCGGGAAGGACGAGCAGTACTTC. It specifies CASSLWTSGKDEQYF.

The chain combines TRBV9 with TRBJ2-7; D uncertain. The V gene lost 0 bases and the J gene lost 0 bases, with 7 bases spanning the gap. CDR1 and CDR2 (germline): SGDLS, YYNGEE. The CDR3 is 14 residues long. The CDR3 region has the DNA TGTGCCAGCAGCGTAGCCCAGGCCTCCTACGAGCAGTACTTC. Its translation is CASSVAQASYEQYF.

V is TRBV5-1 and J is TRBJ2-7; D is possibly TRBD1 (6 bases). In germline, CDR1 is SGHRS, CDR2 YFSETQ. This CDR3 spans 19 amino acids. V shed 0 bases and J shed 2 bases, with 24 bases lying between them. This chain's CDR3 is CASSLAIQSEGQGTYEQYF. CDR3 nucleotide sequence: TGCGCCAGCAGCTTGGCCATACAAAGCGAGGGACAAGGAACCTACGAGCAGTACTTC.

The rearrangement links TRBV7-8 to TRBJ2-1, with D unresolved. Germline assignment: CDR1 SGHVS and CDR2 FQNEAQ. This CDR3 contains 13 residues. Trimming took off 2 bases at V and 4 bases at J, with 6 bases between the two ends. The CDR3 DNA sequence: TGTGCCAGCAGCTTAAGTACGTACAATGAGCAGTTCTTC. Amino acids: CASSLSTYNEQFF.

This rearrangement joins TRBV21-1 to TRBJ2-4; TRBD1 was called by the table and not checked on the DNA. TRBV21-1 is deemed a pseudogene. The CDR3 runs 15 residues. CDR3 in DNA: TGTGCCAGCAGCAAAGGCCCAGGCCAGGGCGGGAAAAAGGGCTTC. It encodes CASSKGPGQGGKKGF.

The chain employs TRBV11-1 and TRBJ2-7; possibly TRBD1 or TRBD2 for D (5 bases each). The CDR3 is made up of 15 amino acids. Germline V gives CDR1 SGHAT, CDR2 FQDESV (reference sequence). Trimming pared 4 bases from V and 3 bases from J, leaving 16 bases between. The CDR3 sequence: CASSSRRDASYEQYF. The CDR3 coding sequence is TGTGCCAGCAGCTCCCGCCGGGACGCCAGCTACGAGCAGTACTTC.

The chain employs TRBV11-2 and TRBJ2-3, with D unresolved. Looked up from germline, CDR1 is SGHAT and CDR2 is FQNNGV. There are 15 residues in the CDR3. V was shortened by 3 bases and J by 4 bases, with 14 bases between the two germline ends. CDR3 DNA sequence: TGTGCCAGCAGCTTCTCTAGTAAGGTAGCAGATACGCAGTATTTT. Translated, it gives CASSFSSKVADTQYF. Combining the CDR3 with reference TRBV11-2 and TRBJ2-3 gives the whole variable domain EAGVAQSPRYKIIEKRQSVAFWCNPISGHATLYWYQQILGQGPKLLIQFQNNGVVDDSQLPKDRFSAERLKGVDSTLKIQPAKLEDSAVYLCASSFSSKVADTQYFGPGTRLTVL.

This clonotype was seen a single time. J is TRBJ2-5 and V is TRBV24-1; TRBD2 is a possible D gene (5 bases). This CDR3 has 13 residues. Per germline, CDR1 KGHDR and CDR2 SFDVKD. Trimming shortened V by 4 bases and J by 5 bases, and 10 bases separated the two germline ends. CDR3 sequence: CATSELVAETQYF. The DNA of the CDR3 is TGTGCCACCAGTGAACTAGTAGCGGAGACCCAGTACTTC.

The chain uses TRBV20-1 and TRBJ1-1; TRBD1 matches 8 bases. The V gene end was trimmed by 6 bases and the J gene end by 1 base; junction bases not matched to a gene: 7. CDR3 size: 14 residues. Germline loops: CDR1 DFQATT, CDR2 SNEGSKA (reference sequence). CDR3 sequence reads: CSALTGAGNTEAFF. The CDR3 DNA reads TGCAGTGCCCTGACAGGGGCAGGGAACACTGAAGCTTTCTTT.

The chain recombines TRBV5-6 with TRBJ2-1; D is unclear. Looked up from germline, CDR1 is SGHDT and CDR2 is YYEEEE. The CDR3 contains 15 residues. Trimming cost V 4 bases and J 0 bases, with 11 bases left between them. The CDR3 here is CASSKTEYSYNEQFF. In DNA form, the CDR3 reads TGTGCCAGCAGCAAAACGGAGTACTCCTACAATGAGCAGTTCTTC. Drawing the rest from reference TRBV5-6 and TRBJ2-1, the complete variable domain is DAGVTQSPTHLIKTRGQQVTLRCSPKSGHDTVSWYQQALGQGPQFIFQYYEEEERQRGNFPDRFSGHQFPNYSSELNVNALLLGDSALYLCASSKTEYSYNEQFFGPGTRLTVL.

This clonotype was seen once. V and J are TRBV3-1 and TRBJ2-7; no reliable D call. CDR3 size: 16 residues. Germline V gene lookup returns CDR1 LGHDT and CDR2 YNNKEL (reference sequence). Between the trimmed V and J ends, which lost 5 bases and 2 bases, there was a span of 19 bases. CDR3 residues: CASSSQNIVNPYEQYF. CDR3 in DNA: TGTGCCAGCAGCTCACAAAATATAGTTAATCCCTACGAGCAGTACTTC.

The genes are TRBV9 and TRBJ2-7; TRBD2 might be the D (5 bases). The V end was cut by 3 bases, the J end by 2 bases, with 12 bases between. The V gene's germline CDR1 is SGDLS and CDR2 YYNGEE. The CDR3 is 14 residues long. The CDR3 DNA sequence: TGTGCCAGCAGCGCCTCCCCGGGGACCTACGAGCAGTACTTC. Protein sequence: CASSASPGTYEQYF.

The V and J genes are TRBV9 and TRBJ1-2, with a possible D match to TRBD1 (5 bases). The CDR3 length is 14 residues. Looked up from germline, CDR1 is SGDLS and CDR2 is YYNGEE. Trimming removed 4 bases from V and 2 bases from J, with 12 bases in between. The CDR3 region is CASSPRDANYGYTF. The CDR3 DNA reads TGTGCCAGCAGCCCGAGGGACGCCAACTATGGCTACACCTTC.

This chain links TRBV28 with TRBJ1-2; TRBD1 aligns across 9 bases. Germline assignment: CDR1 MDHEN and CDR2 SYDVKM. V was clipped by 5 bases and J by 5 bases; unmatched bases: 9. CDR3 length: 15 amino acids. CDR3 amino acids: CASSRTGTGSYGYTF. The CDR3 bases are TGTGCCAGCAGTCGGACCGGGACAGGGTCTTATGGCTACACCTTC.